These 20 T cell receptor beta chains came from one sample sequenced in a study of OX40 agonist ivuxolimab in advanced cancers. Using immunoSEQ multiplex PCR, the repertoire was profiled, and TCRdb retains in-frame clones only, with some absent. The sample shows about 93,000 clones, 90% to 95% of them seen only once. This material consisted of CD4+ or CD8+ T cells sorted from blood, taken in a trial of the OX40 agonist ivuxolimab. Source of these receptors: an adult with an advanced solid tumor such as melanoma, head and neck, liver or kidney cancer.

This clone was seen just once. The gene calls are TRBV28 and TRBJ2-5; D is unclear. Germline-derived CDR1 and CDR2 are MDHEN and SYDVKM. The V end was cut by 1 base, the J end by 0 bases, with 3 bases between. This CDR3 has 13 amino acids. CDR3 nucleotides: TGTGCCAGCAGTTTATTGTACCAAGAGACCCAGTACTTC. It translates to CASSLLYQETQYF. The entire variable domain, with the rest obtained from reference TRBV28 and TRBJ2-5, is as follows: DVKVTQSSRYLVKRTGEKVFLECVQDMDHENMFWYRQDPGLGLRLIYFSYDVKMKEKGDIPEGYSVSREKKERFSLILESASTNQTSMYLCASSLLYQETQYFGPGTRLLVL.

The chain is built from TRBV28 and TRBJ2-3, with 10 bases matching TRBD1. Germline trimming cut 6 bases from V and 0 bases from J; bases unmatched to any gene: 6. The CDR3 contains 16 residues. Germline CDR1 is MDHEN and CDR2 is SYDVKM. CDR3 in DNA: TGTGCCAGCAGGGGGACAGGGGACCCTAGCACAGATACGCAGTATTTT. It translates to CASRGTGDPSTDTQYF.

CDR3 region: CASSFGASGSTDTQYF. As DNA, the CDR3 is TGCGCCAGCAGTTTTGGGGCTAGCGGGAGCACAGATACGCAGTATTTT. The V call is TRBV5-1, the J call TRBJ2-3, with 8 bases identical to TRBD2. CDR1 is SGHRS, CDR2 YFSETQ, per germline. The J segment lost 0 bases and the V segment lost 5 bases, leaving 8 bases of the junction unmatched. This CDR3 is built from 16 residues.

The genes are TRBV4-2 and TRBJ1-5; D is ambiguous. V was shortened by 4 bases and J by 4 bases, with 5 bases between the two germline ends. The CDR3 contains 12 residues. Germline loops: CDR1 LGHNA, CDR2 YNFKEQ. Written as DNA, the CDR3 is TGTGCCAGCAGCCCTCTAAATCAGCCCCAGCATTTT. It codes for CASSPLNQPQHF.

V and J are TRBV10-1 and TRBJ1-4; D unresolved. Looked up from germline, CDR1 is WNHNN and CDR2 is SYGVQD (reference sequence). Deletions cut 4 bases from V and 4 bases from J, with 7 bases between. The CDR3 is 13 residues long. CDR3 sequence (DNA): TGCGCCAGCAGTGGAAACGTTAATGAAAAACTGTTTTTT. This encodes CASSGNVNEKLFF.

CDR3 bases: TGCGCCAGCAGCTTGGTGCCAGGGGCGACCTACGAGCAGTACTTC. This gives the protein CASSLVPGATYEQYF. This chain links TRBV5-1 with TRBJ2-7; maybe TRBD1 (6 bases). Germline V CDR1 and CDR2: SGHRS, YFSETQ. This CDR3 has 15 amino acids. Trimming shortened V by 0 bases and J by 2 bases, and 12 bases separated the two germline ends.

A single count supports this clone. The J gene is TRBJ2-7, the V gene TRBV14; 8 bases align to TRBD1. Germline V gene data show CDR1 as SGHDN and CDR2 as FVKESK. With V trimmed by 4 bases and J by 2 bases, 4 bases remained unmatched. The CDR3 is 14 residues long. The CDR3 loop is CASSPRTGPYEQYF. As DNA, the CDR3 is TGTGCCAGCAGCCCTCGGACAGGGCCCTACGAGCAGTACTTC.

This chain links TRBV7-2 with TRBJ2-3; D is unclear. The CDR3 contains 15 residues. V lost 3 bases and J 0 bases, leaving 10 bases between the germline ends. Germline CDR1 SGHTA, CDR2 FQGNSA. CDR3 sequence: CASSFRGTSTDTQYF. In DNA, the CDR3 is TGTGCCAGCAGCTTTCGCGGAACTAGCACAGATACGCAGTATTTT.

The DNA for the CDR3 is TGTGCCAGCAGAGGTTGGGGCGAGCACTACAATGAGCAGTTCTTC. This encodes CASRGWGEHYNEQFF. The V call is TRBV2, the J call TRBJ2-1; weak D call: TRBD1 (5 bases). The CDR3 extends over 15 amino acids. The V end lost 6 bases, the J end lost 3 bases, and 15 bases lay between the germline ends. Germline loops: CDR1 SNHLY, CDR2 FYNNEI. The whole variable domain, remainder taken from reference TRBV2 and TRBJ2-1, is EPEVTQTPSHQVTQMGQEVILRCVPISNHLYFYWYRQILGQKVEFLVSFYNNEISEKSEIFDDQFSVERPDGSNFTLKIRSTKLEDSAMYFCASRGWGEHYNEQFFGPGTRLTVL.

The V gene is TRBV5-1, the J gene TRBJ2-5; 7 bases align to TRBD1. The CDR3 runs to 15 residues. Germline V gives CDR1 SGHRS, CDR2 YFSETQ. V trimming: 1 base; J trimming: 2 bases; junction bases outside the gene matches: 5. CDR3 DNA sequence: TGCGCCAGCAGCTTGTGGCCGGGACAGCAAGAGACCCAGTACTTC. Its translation: CASSLWPGQQETQYF.

This clone was observed once. V and J are TRBV11-2 and TRBJ2-7, with a weak D call TRBD1 (5 bases). CDR1 is SGHAT, CDR2 FQNNGV, per germline. The CDR3 sequence is 17 residues long. The ends were cut back, 8 bases at V and 2 bases at J, with 25 bases in the middle. CDR3 nucleotides: TGTGCCAGCCATCCCTTCGTCCTGGCGACAGTCCCCTACGAGCAGTACTTC. Its translation is CASHPFVLATVPYEQYF.

The chain has TRBV10-3 and TRBJ2-3, with 7 positions matching TRBD2. CDR3 length: 14 amino acids. Trimming cost V 4 bases and J 2 bases; bases outside gene matches: 3. Germline V lookup: CDR1 ENHRY, CDR2 SYGVKD. The CDR3 spells CAISASGYTDTQYF. CDR3 DNA sequence: TGTGCCATCAGTGCTAGCGGTTACACAGATACGCAGTATTTT.

The V gene is TRBV5-5, the J gene TRBJ2-7; perhaps TRBD2 as D (6 bases). Trimming shortened V by 1 base and J by 3 bases, and 8 bases separated the two germline ends. Per germline, CDR1 SGHKS and CDR2 YYEKEE (reference sequence). The CDR3 is made up of 13 amino acids. The CDR3 nucleotides are TGTGCCAGCAGCTTGTCGGGGGTCTACGAGCAGTACTTC. This encodes CASSLSGVYEQYF. The full variable domain, completed using reference TRBV5-5 and TRBJ2-7, is DAGVTQSPTHLIKTRGQQVTLRCSPISGHKSVSWYQQVLGQGPQFIFQYYEKEERGRGNFPDRFSARQFPNYSSELNVNALLLGDSALYLCASSLSGVYEQYFGPGTRLTVT.

The V and J genes are TRBV7-9 and TRBJ1-4; D unresolved. The CDR3 is made up of 13 amino acids. V dropped 4 bases and J dropped 7 bases, with 10 bases sitting between them. In germline, CDR1 is SEHNR, CDR2 FQNEAQ (reference sequence). This CDR3 is CASSSISGEKLFF. The DNA of the CDR3 is TGTGCCAGCAGCTCAATAAGTGGTGAAAAACTGTTTTTT.

The chain is built from TRBV5-1 and TRBJ2-1; 7 nucleotides match TRBD1. The CDR3 runs 14 residues. Unmatched junction bases numbered 4, after V lost 3 bases and J lost 4 bases. Germline V CDR1 and CDR2: SGHRS, YFSETQ. The DNA for the CDR3 is TGCGCCAGCAGCTCGGCGACAGGGTACAATGAGCAGTTCTTC. Translating gives CASSSATGYNEQFF.

The genes are TRBV6-6 and TRBJ2-1; 7 nucleotides match TRBD2. The CDR3 length is 15 residues. CDR1 is MNHNY and CDR2 is SVGAGI in the germline V gene (reference sequence). V shed 6 bases, J shed 4 bases, and the junction held 9 bases outside the gene matches. The DNA for the CDR3 is TGTGCCAGCAGACAAACTAGCGCGCCGTACAATGAGCAGTTCTTC. It codes for CASRQTSAPYNEQFF.

The V gene is TRBV6-5, the J gene TRBJ1-1; D is unresolved. Germline lookup yields CDR1 MNHEY and CDR2 SVGAGI. The CDR3 spans 13 residues. V was clipped by 6 bases and J by 5 bases, with 13 bases between them. CDR3 sequence (DNA): TGTGCCAGCAGCCCAACAACGAGGACTGAAGCTTTCTTT. This translates into CASSPTTRTEAFF.

The rearrangement links TRBV28 to TRBJ1-1; weak D call: TRBD1 (5 bases). This CDR3 region has 12 residues. CDR1 is MDHEN, CDR2 SYDVKM, per germline. V was cut by 6 bases and J by 7 bases, with 12 bases left in between. Here the CDR3 reads CASRTTVLEAFF. CDR3 nucleotide sequence: TGTGCCAGCAGAACGACAGTGCTTGAAGCTTTCTTT.

The chain is built from TRBV28 and TRBJ2-3; D is uncertain. Trimming shortened V by 7 bases and J by 3 bases, and 14 bases separated the two germline ends. The length of the CDR3 is 14 residues. Germline V CDR1 and CDR2: MDHEN, SYDVKM. The CDR3 loop is CASTRSRGTDTQYF. CDR3 coding DNA: TGTGCCAGCACTCGGTCCCGTGGGACAGATACGCAGTATTTT.

The chain couples TRBV18 to TRBJ2-7, with D tentatively TRBD2 (6 bases). Germline V lookup: CDR1 KGHSH, CDR2 LQKENI. V dropped 3 bases and J dropped 0 bases, with 9 bases sitting between them. The CDR3 loop spans 14 amino acids. The CDR3 is CASSPGTDSYEQYF. The CDR3 nucleotides read TGTGCCAGCTCACCCGGGACTGACTCCTACGAGCAGTACTTC. Supplemented by reference TRBV18 and TRBJ2-7, the full variable domain reads NAGVMQNPRHLVRRRGQEARLRCSPMKGHSHVYWYRQLPEEGLKFMVYLQKENIIDESGMPKERFSAEFPKEGPSILRIQQVVRGDSAAYFCASSPGTDSYEQYFGPGTRLTVT.